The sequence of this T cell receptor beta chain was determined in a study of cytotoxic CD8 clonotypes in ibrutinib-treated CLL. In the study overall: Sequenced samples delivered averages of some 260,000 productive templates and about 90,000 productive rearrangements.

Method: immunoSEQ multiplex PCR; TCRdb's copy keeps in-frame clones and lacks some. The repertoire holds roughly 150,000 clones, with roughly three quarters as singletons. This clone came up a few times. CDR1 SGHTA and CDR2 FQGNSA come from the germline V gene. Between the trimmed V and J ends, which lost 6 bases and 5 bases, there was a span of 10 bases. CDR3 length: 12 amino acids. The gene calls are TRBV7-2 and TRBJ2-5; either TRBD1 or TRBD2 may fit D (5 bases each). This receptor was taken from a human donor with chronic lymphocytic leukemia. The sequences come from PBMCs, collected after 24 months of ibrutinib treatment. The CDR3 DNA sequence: TGTGCCAGCAGTTTCCGGGGCGAGACCCAGTACTTC. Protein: CASSFRGETQYF.